A selection of T cell receptor beta chains follows, all from one sample in a study of blood T cell repertoires in COVID-19. Using immunoSEQ multiplex PCR, the repertoire was profiled, and TCRdb retains in-frame clones only, with some absent. Of around 150,000 clones in the sample, 60% to 80% were seen once. The source material was PBMCs or T cells enriched from blood (not recorded which). Receptors were obtained from a woman aged 45-65 years who had recovered from COVID-19. Both conserved end residues are part of each CDR3. The order of the fields is clone size, V gene, J gene, D gene, CDR3 length, CDR3 protein. A D gene is named only where the DNA matches it firmly. Expanded clones are given a class, and other clones once, few, many or no size at all.

>few|TRBV5-4|TRBJ2-5|NA|17
CASSYIGRSSYVETQYF
>NA|TRBV11-3|TRBJ2-1|NA|17
CASSPSMGDTQRNEQFF
>NA|TRBV6-5|TRBJ2-3|TRBD1|14
CASRPGQGAGTQYF
>NA|TRBV19|TRBJ2-3|TRBD1|15
CASSIPGQLTDTQYF
>NA|TRBV7-3|TRBJ1-5|NA|14
CASSNGLLGQPQHF
>NA|TRBV3-1/TRBV3-2|TRBJ2-7|NA|13
CASSQAGTYEQYF
>NA|TRBV30|TRBJ1-2|TRBD1|12
CGTGQGALGYTF
>NA|TRBV11-2|TRBJ1-2|NA|15
CASSLETGTWYGYTF
>NA|TRBV6-5|TRBJ2-7|NA|13
CASGRRGPYEQYF
>NA|TRBV7-6|TRBJ2-5|NA|10
CASSLETQYF